This T cell receptor beta chain was observed in a study of shared clonotypes between healthy human individuals. Naive CD4+ cells were CD45RA-selected; the remaining cells were memory. Sequenced by immunoSEQ multiplex PCR; TCRdb stores in-frame clones only, minus some. Here the sample spans roughly 1,500,000 clones, roughly 98% being singletons. This receptor was identified in a man aged 30-40 years in good health. Input material: naive CD4+ T cells sorted from blood. Subset in this sample: CD45RA+ positively selected.

CDR3 DNA: TGCGCCAGCGGTCCGTTCCAGGGGGCGCAGGGGGCCAACGTCCTGACTTTC. Amino acid sequence: CASGPFQGAQGANVLTF. The V gene is TRBV10-2, the J gene TRBJ2-6, with 8 bases lining up with TRBD1. V lost 8 bases and J lost 4; bases outside the gene matches: 13. This CDR3 comprises 17 residues. The V gene's germline CDR1 is WSHSY and CDR2 SAAADI.